This TCR beta chain was identified in a study of T cell responses to AZD1222 COVID-19 vaccine. The study's findings and limits: Per reports, nearly half of all spike-specific TCRs target regions that are unmutated in variants. The donor cohort was predominantly white British with a female majority, and clonal diversity may have been underestimated. Sampled repertoires all dated from after the peak T cell response. Two doses of AZD1222 preceded a rise in Spike-specific TCR breadth and depth.

The CDR3 runs to 12 residues. The V gene lost 3 bases and the J gene lost 4 bases, with 7 bases spanning the gap. The germline gives CDR1 ENHRY, CDR2 SYGVKD. Sequenced by immunoSEQ multiplex PCR; TCRdb stores in-frame clones only, minus some. Of 75,000 to 90,000 clones in the sample, approximately 90% were seen once. This clone came up a few times. Its cognate antigen is unknown. The TCR originated in an adult who received the AZD1222 COVID-19 vaccine. The source material was peripheral blood, sampled 28 days after the second AZD1222 dose. The chain combines TRBV10-3 with TRBJ2-7; the D is unclear. CDR3 in amino acids: CAISDPPYEQYF. In DNA form, the CDR3 reads TGTGCCATCAGTGATCCTCCTTACGAGCAGTACTTC.